A single sample gave rise to the 29 T cell receptor beta chains below, sequenced in a study of sequential checkpoint blockade in melanoma. Assay: immunoSEQ multiplex PCR; the TCRdb copy retains only in-frame clones and omits some. Of 7,900 or so clones in the sample, about a quarter were seen once. Treatment defined: randomized to nivolumab then ipilimumab (arm A) or the reverse (arm B). The sample in question was tumor tissue (inferred from file names), obtained from a patient given nivolumab and ipilimumab in sequence. All receptors derive from a human donor with melanoma.

This clone was seen only a few times. The chain couples TRBV30 to TRBJ2-3, with 7 bases matching TRBD2. With V trimmed by 1 base and J by 2 bases, 3 bases remained unmatched. CDR3 length: 14 amino acids. Germline CDR1 reads GTSNPN; CDR2 reads SVGIG (reference sequence). This CDR3 reads CAWSGGLYTDTQYF. In DNA, the CDR3 is TGTGCCTGGAGTGGGGGACTATACACAGATACGCAGTATTTT.

The V and J genes are TRBV19 and TRBJ2-3; maybe TRBD2 (6 bases). This CDR3 spans 17 amino acids. Germline-derived CDR1 and CDR2 are LNHDA and SQIVND (reference sequence). Trimming took 3 bases from V and 0 from J, leaving 16 bases between them. CDR3 residues: CASSISVVAASTDTQYF. CDR3 nucleotides: TGTGCCAGTAGTATCTCCGTGGTAGCGGCTAGCACAGATACGCAGTATTTT.

A few counts support this clone. V usage is TRBV6-8 and J usage is TRBJ2-5; 7 bases match TRBD1. The CDR3 extends over 13 amino acids. The J segment lost 5 bases and the V segment lost 6 bases, leaving 6 bases of the junction unmatched. Germline values: CDR1 MNHGY, CDR2 SAAAGT. The CDR3 coding sequence is TGTGCCAGCAGCAACAGGGGAACGGAGACCCAGTACTTC. It yields the protein CASSNRGTETQYF.

This clone is labeled as medium-sized. The chain recombines TRBV11-3 with TRBJ1-3; no firm D call. V shed 0 bases and J shed 4 bases, with 10 bases lying between them. Per germline, CDR1 SGHNT and CDR2 YENEEA. The CDR3 is made up of 15 amino acids. CDR3 region: CASSLESSYGNTIYF. The CDR3 bases are TGTGCCAGCAGCTTAGAGTCCAGCTACGGAAACACCATATATTTT. The whole variable domain, filled in from reference TRBV11-3 and TRBJ1-3, reads EAGVVQSPRYKIIEKKQPVAFWCNPISGHNTLYWYLQNLGQGPELLIRYENEEAVDDSQLPKDRFSAERLKGVDSTLKIQPAELGDSAVYLCASSLESSYGNTIYFGEGSWLTVV.

This clone qualifies as medium-sized (0.01 to 0.1%). The chain recombines TRBV11-3 with TRBJ2-5, with TRBD2 matching over 9 bases. V lost 0 bases and J lost 3; bases outside the gene matches: 11. There are 18 residues in the CDR3. Germline-derived CDR1 and CDR2 are SGHNT and YENEEA. The CDR3: CASSLDGGAGGLEETQYF. CDR3 nucleotides: TGTGCCAGCAGCTTAGATGGAGGGGCGGGAGGGCTGGAAGAGACCCAGTACTTC.

This clone has more than one count but fewer than ten. The rearrangement joins TRBV11-3 to TRBJ2-6; D ambiguous. Germline lookup yields CDR1 SGHNT and CDR2 YENEEA. V lost 1 base to trimming and J lost 0 bases, with 1 base between them. The CDR3 totals 14 residues. In nucleotides, the CDR3 is TGTGCCAGCAGCTTAGTCTCTGGGGCCAACGTCCTGACTTTC. Its protein is CASSLVSGANVLTF.

This sequence joins TRBV11-3 and TRBJ2-1, with 8 bases matching TRBD1. The germline V gene has CDR1 SGHNT and CDR2 YENEEA. Trimming took 5 bases from V and 9 from J; bases not matched to a gene: 9. This CDR3 comprises 14 residues. The CDR3 region has the DNA TGTGCCAGCAGCAAGGACAGGGAGATGGGTGAGCAGTTCTTC. This gives the protein CASSKDREMGEQFF.

This clone appeared many times. This rearrangement joins TRBV11-3 to TRBJ1-2; D unclear. The germline gives CDR1 SGHNT, CDR2 YENEEA. V lost 2 bases to trimming and J lost 4 bases, with 14 bases between them. CDR3 length equals 15 residues. The CDR3 DNA reads as TGTGCCAGCAGCTTAAGTCGGGGAACGGCCTATGGCTACACCTTC. Its translation is CASSLSRGTAYGYTF.

This clone was seen ten or more times. The chain combines TRBV11-3 with TRBJ1-1; D is perhaps TRBD1 (6 bases). Germline-derived CDR1 and CDR2 are SGHNT and YENEEA. The CDR3 has 14 residues. Trimming shortened V by 4 bases and J by 5 bases, and 14 bases separated the two germline ends. CDR3 in DNA: TGTGCCAGCAGCTCCCAGCACAGGGTGACTGAAGCTTTCTTT. It translates to CASSSQHRVTEAFF.

The V call is TRBV6-8, the J call TRBJ2-5; TRBD2 might be the D (7 bases). The CDR3 spans 14 residues. Trimming left V 4 bases short and J 4 bases short, with 13 bases between. Germline CDR1 and CDR2: MNHGY and SAAAGT. DNA of the CDR3: TGTGCCAGCAGTTGGGAGGGGGAAGGAGAGACCCAGTACTTC. Translated: CASSWEGEGETQYF.

The CDR3 here is CAWAYSNQPQHF. CDR3 nucleotides: TGTGCCTGGGCGTATAGCAATCAGCCCCAGCATTTT. The chain carries TRBV30 and TRBJ1-5; D unclear. Germline loops: CDR1 GTSNPN, CDR2 SVGIG (reference sequence). Trimming pared 5 bases from V and 0 bases from J, leaving 5 bases between. The CDR3 covers 12 residues.

The chain employs TRBV11-3 and TRBJ2-7; 11 bases match TRBD1. V lost 0 bases, J lost 4 bases, and 5 bases stayed unmatched. In germline, CDR1 is SGHNT, CDR2 YENEEA. This CDR3 comprises 16 residues. The CDR3 sequence: CASSLDLGTGGYEQYF. In DNA form, the CDR3 reads TGTGCCAGCAGCTTAGACCTCGGGACAGGGGGTTACGAGCAGTACTTC.

CDR3: CASSFAGGYNEQFF. The DNA of the CDR3 is TGTGCCAGTTCGTTCGCGGGAGGTTACAATGAGCAGTTCTTC. This chain uses TRBV12-5 with TRBJ2-1; 8 bases map to TRBD2. The length of the CDR3 is 14 residues. Germline loops: CDR1 LGHNT, CDR2 FRNRAP.

The CDR3 loop is CSVGFASVNYEQYF. CDR3 sequence (DNA): TGCAGCGTTGGTTTTGCCAGCGTAAACTACGAGCAGTACTTC. The chain employs TRBV29-1 and TRBJ2-7; D not certain. V lost 4 bases and J lost 3, with 16 bases in between. This CDR3 has 14 residues. In germline, CDR1 is SQVTM, CDR2 ANQGSEA.

In its sample, this clone was seen a few times. The V gene is TRBV6-8, the J gene TRBJ1-1, with 8 bases lining up with TRBD1. CDR3 length: 12 amino acids. V lost 5 bases, J lost 6 bases, and 2 bases stayed unmatched. Germline-derived CDR1 and CDR2 are MNHGY and SAAAGT. The CDR3 loop reads CASSPGGPEAFF. In nucleotides, the CDR3 is TGTGCCAGCAGTCCAGGGGGCCCTGAAGCTTTCTTT.

This clone was observed a few times. The chain links TRBV28 to TRBJ2-6; 11 nucleotides align to TRBD2. The CDR3 runs to 16 residues. Per germline, CDR1 MDHEN and CDR2 SYDVKM. Unmatched junction bases numbered 0, after V lost 2 bases and J lost 3 bases. CDR3 in amino acids: CASSLLAGGGANVLTF. CDR3 DNA: TGTGCCAGCAGTTTACTAGCGGGAGGTGGGGCCAACGTCCTGACTTTC.

The chain joins TRBV28 to TRBJ2-6; 10 bases match TRBD1. Germline trimming cut 6 bases from V and 4 bases from J; bases unmatched to any gene: 9. Germline V lookup: CDR1 MDHEN, CDR2 SYDVKM. CDR3 length equals 17 residues. The CDR3 DNA sequence: TGTGCCAGCAGCCCCCCGGGACAGGGGTCAGGGGCCAACGTCCTGACTTTC. Translated: CASSPPGQGSGANVLTF.

This clone was seen more than once but under ten times. The chain joins TRBV12-2 to TRBJ2-5. TRBV12-2 is a documented pseudogene. There are 13 residues in the CDR3. The CDR3 reads CASRLAKWETQYF. CDR3 nucleotide sequence: TGTGCAAGTCGCTTAGCGAAGTGGGAGACCCAGTACTTC.

The genes are TRBV4-1 and TRBJ1-3, with D hard to call. V shed 0 bases and J shed 4 bases, with 10 bases lying between them. CDR1 MGHRA and CDR2 YSYEKL come from the germline V gene. The CDR3 consists of 15 residues. The CDR3 reads CASSQDVPLGNTIYF. The CDR3 DNA is TGCGCCAGCAGCCAAGACGTTCCTCTCGGAAACACCATATATTTT.

V usage is TRBV25-1 and J usage is TRBJ2-2; 8 bases line up with TRBD1. The ends lost 6 bases at V and 7 bases at J; junction bases unmatched: 7. The CDR3 extends over 14 amino acids. Per the germline V gene, CDR1 is MGHDK and CDR2 is SYGVNS. This chain's CDR3 is CASSLTGAGGELFF. The CDR3 bases are TGTGCCAGCAGCCTGACAGGGGCGGGCGGGGAGCTGTTTTTT.

The CDR3 sequence: CASSTALAVSYEQYF. The CDR3 DNA sequence: TGTGCCAGTAGTACGGCCTTGGCGGTCTCCTACGAGCAGTACTTC. This sequence joins TRBV19 and TRBJ2-7; D remains ambiguous. The V end was cut by 4 bases, the J end by 0 bases, with 13 bases between. CDR3 size: 15 residues. Germline values: CDR1 LNHDA, CDR2 SQIVND (reference sequence).

The V call is TRBV6-8, the J call TRBJ2-5; 7 bases line up with TRBD2. Germline CDR1 is MNHGY and CDR2 is SAAAGT. This CDR3 comprises 16 residues. The J segment lost 5 bases and the V segment lost 10 bases, leaving 19 bases of the junction unmatched. As DNA, the CDR3 is TGTGCCACCCGTGGACTGGCGGGGGATCGTAAGGAGACCCAGTACTTC. It encodes CATRGLAGDRKETQYF.

This chain connects TRBV5-1 to TRBJ2-7; the match to TRBD1 covers 11 bases. The CDR3 totals 14 residues. Germline CDR1 and CDR2: SGHRS and YFSETQ. V shed 4 bases, J shed 6 bases, and the junction held 6 bases outside the gene matches. The CDR3 coding sequence is TGCGCCAGCAGCCTGGGACAGGGGGTCTCCGAGCAGTACTTC. Its translation: CASSLGQGVSEQYF.

This clone was counted between two and nine times. The rearrangement uses TRBV10-3 and TRBJ1-1; TRBD1 matches at 8 bases. The CDR3 consists of 17 residues. Germline CDR1 and CDR2: ENHRY and SYGVKD. V was pared by 0 bases and J by 5 bases, with 11 bases of the junction left unmatched. CDR3 sequence (DNA): TGTGCCATCAGTGAGTCGACGATGGCCAGGGGGCGGACTGAAGCTTTCTTT. It translates to CAISESTMARGRTEAFF.

In this sample, this clone turned up a few times. The chain joins TRBV4-1 to TRBJ1-1; D call uncertain. CDR3 size: 15 residues. V was clipped by 1 base and J by 2 bases, with 11 bases between them. Germline lookup yields CDR1 MGHRA and CDR2 YSYEKL. The CDR3 here is CASSQVPGINTEAFF. The CDR3 DNA sequence: TGCGCCAGCAGCCAAGTGCCGGGGATAAACACTGAAGCTTTCTTT.

This sequence joins TRBV28 and TRBJ2-1; TRBD2 is a possible D gene (6 bases). With 6 bases removed from V and 1 base from J, the gap between germline ends came to 10 bases. Germline V gene sequence: CDR1 MDHEN, CDR2 SYDVKM. This CDR3 has 14 residues. The CDR3 sequence: CASSRGISYNEQFF. The CDR3 DNA sequence: TGTGCCAGCAGCCGCGGGATTTCCTACAATGAGCAGTTCTTC.

This clone was observed at least ten times. CDR3 DNA: TGTGCCAGCAGCGGACAGGGAATAAGGCTCAATGAGCAGTTCTTC. This gives the protein CASSGQGIRLNEQFF. The chain couples TRBV9 to TRBJ2-1, with 7 bases matching TRBD1. Germline assignment: CDR1 SGDLS and CDR2 YYNGEE. Trimming at V came to 3 bases and at J to 6 bases, leaving 9 bases not matched to a gene. The CDR3 consists of 15 residues.

This clone was picked up many times. The chain has TRBV11-3 and TRBJ2-5; TRBD2 matches 8 bases. This CDR3 has 15 amino acids. Germline V gene sequence: CDR1 SGHNT, CDR2 YENEEA. The ends lost 5 bases at V and 1 base at J; junction bases unmatched: 6. CDR3 region: CASSLGTSLQETQYF. In nucleotides, the CDR3 is TGTGCCAGCAGCCTCGGGACTAGTCTCCAAGAGACCCAGTACTTC.

This clone appeared a few times. The CDR3 nucleotides are TGTGCCTGGAGTAGCGGGCTACGGGATACGCAGTATTTT. This gives the protein CAWSSGLRDTQYF. The rearrangement joins TRBV30 to TRBJ2-3; weak D call: TRBD2 (6 bases). CDR1 GTSNPN and CDR2 SVGIG come from the germline V gene (reference sequence). V was trimmed by 2 bases and J by 6 bases, leaving 12 bases between them. This CDR3 is built from 13 residues.